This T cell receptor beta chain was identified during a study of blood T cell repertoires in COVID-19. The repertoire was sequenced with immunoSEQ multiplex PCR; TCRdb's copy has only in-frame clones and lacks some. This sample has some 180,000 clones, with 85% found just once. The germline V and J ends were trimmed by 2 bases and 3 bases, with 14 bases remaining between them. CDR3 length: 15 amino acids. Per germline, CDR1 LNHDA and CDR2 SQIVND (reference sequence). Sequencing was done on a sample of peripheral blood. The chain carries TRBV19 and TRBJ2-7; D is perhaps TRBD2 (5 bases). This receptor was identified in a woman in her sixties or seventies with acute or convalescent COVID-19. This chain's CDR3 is CASSIKASCFYEQYV. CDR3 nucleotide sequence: TGTGCCAGTAGTATAAAGGCTAGCTGCTTCTACGAGCAGTACGTC.